This T cell receptor (beta chain) was obtained from a study of cytomegalovirus exposure and HLA in healthy donors (dated 2017 in TCRdb). Study-level background: An earlier analysis of more than 550 of the donors reported 276 Gb of sequence data and 117 million unique TCR beta sequences obtained from approximately 180 million T cells. Alongside the repertoire data, information on donor age, sex, ethnicity and CMV serostatus was compiled. Approximately 300 gigabases of sequencing data and approximately 80 million unique TCR sequences were included in an early release covering 500 to 750 HLA-typed donors. The study profiled the T cell repertoires of 500 to 800 subjects by immunosequencing and related them to cytomegalovirus serostatus. The number of donors typed differed by locus, with roughly 629-640 for A, B, C, DRB1 and DQB1, around 520 for DQA1, over 600 for DPA1, and 450 to 480 for DPB1. In a later analysis, previously published TCR beta repertoires from 500 to 750 donors were re-analyzed and high-resolution HLA genotyping was added so that TCR occurrence patterns could be studied. Because of strong linkage in the cohort, four to six DR-DQ haplotypes were treated as single units for association and clustering. Every repertoire in the discovery cohort had been generated on one and the same sequencing platform. On average, roughly 200,000 unique TCR beta nucleotide sequences were sequenced per donor among a few hundred genotyped donors of the cohort, with 15% to 20% of those sequences being non-productive. In a later genetic analysis, genome-wide SNP genotypes for about 60% of the 666 donors were used, and that subset was treated as a discovery cohort. To decide whether each TCR beta V gene segment behaved as functional or pseudogenic, an earlier analysis of approximately 620 of the donors relied on high-throughput TCR beta sequencing. Of the roughly 420 genotyped donors, approximately 80% were placed in the genetic ancestry cluster associated with self-reported Caucasian donors. HLA typing covered class I and class II loci at four-digit resolution. To predict cytomegalovirus infection status, the study brought together high-throughput TCR immunosequencing, statistical association of individual TCRs with disease status, and machine learning. The study aimed to test whether cataloging public T cell receptors could reveal signatures of past pathogen exposure. Besides the first cohort of 666 subjects, a separate validation cohort made up of over 95 different subjects was used. The later analysis used no new phenotypic data to find candidate immune exposures, relying instead on TCR beta sequences and their occurrence across donors.

The cohort consisted of some 730 healthy bone marrow donors. At the time of sampling, every cohort member was nominally healthy, though immune exposures that went unrecorded were likely present. The donor was CMV seronegative and belonged to the group of 350 or so seronegative cohort members. A peripheral blood sample was collected from each donor, and TCR beta sequencing was performed on peripheral blood mononuclear cells. The Qiagen DNeasy Blood Extraction Kit was used to extract genomic DNA from the blood cell samples. For this clone: The clone's antigen remains unknown. No base qualities exist here, and no much larger clone lies one base off it.

Study-level results and caveats: HLA typing was unavailable for some donors at each locus, so association tests used only the typed subset. A further reported finding was that TCR beta sequences accurately predicted the HLA-A and HLA-B alleles for most subjects in the first cohort. The classifier was reported to diagnose cytomegalovirus status with high specificity and sensitivity in both the original cohort and the validation cohort. Over 15 rarely observed V segments, including chromosome 9 orphons, were excluded from the earlier analysis of 550 to 700 of the donors because counts were too low. When HLA alleles, especially DR and DQ, strongly co-occurred, attributing TCR associations to individual alleles was difficult. Some IMGT-functional V segments, including TRBV6-2 and TRBV6-3, could not be distinguished by the 87-base-pair reads and were therefore excluded. A later analysis associated 16,951 TCR beta sequences with specific HLA alleles at a false discovery rate of 0.05. Across donors, most TCR sequences were observed very rarely, whereas some public TCRs were present in many individuals. According to a later analysis, parvovirus B19, influenza, CMV and Epstein-Barr virus appeared linked to several top co-occurrence clusters. In a later analysis, the rate of TCR association differed among HLA loci, with DRB1 alleles having the most associated TCRs and HLA-C alleles having the fewest. A later analysis found that HLA-associated TCR beta chains were more clonally expanded and had lower generation probabilities than equally common non-associated chains. A cluster of highly shared sequence variants was judged likely to be a technical artifact of the sequencing pipeline. Immune exposure information for the cohort was limited to CMV serostatus. Presence/absence analyses assumed roughly uniform sequencing depth across donors, an assumption that may not hold. A later genetic analysis reported fewer N-insertions in productive TCRs among donors in an Asian-associated ancestry cluster than the roughly 620-donor mean. Linkage disequilibrium might explain the correlated functional status among segregating V segments, but an unknown experimental factor could not be excluded. Broadly in line with IMGT annotations, most TCR beta V segments showed up in productive rearrangements about 90% or about 30% of the time in an earlier analysis of 450 to 600 of the donors. According to the authors, the approach could potentially be generalized to other disease states and immunological phenotypes. The cohort was sequenced for TCR beta chains only, and without alpha or paired-chain data the features that could be detected were limited. V-gene and J-gene trimming of TCR beta chains was associated with a missense DCLRE1C variant in a later genetic analysis, and the association was replicated in an independent cohort. In the study, approximately 160 TCR beta chains were listed as associated with cytomegalovirus. In vitro tests confirmed that three of the cytomegalovirus-associated TCR beta chains recognize cytomegalovirus antigens. Most CMV-associated TCR beta chains appeared to be HLA-restricted in a later analysis, and the HLA associations seemed to be driven largely by CMV exposure.

The germline V gene encodes CDR1 SGHAT and CDR2 FQNNGV. V is shortened by 3 bases, J by 9 bases, and the region joining them spans 9 bases. The CDR3 covers 12 residues, taking in both the cysteine and the phenylalanine. This entry keeps only the CDR3 DNA: 36 bases, framed from base 1. Library generation was performed with the immunoSEQ multiplex PCR assay. For the multiplex PCR, a mixture combining 60 forward primers for TCR Vbeta segments and 13 reverse primers for TCR Jbeta segments was used. The CDR3 region of rearranged TCR beta genes was amplified from genomic DNA by a multiplex PCR assay. The amplified TCR beta libraries were sequenced on the Illumina HiSeq System as 87-base-pair reads. Turning to the authors' computational methods: A later analysis counted around 72 million unique TCR beta chains across the 640 or so repertoires, and roughly 10 million of these chains were shared by at least two donors. To remove PCR and sequencing errors, raw reads were error-corrected and collapsed into unique sequences using a nearest-neighbor algorithm that merged closely related sequences. Alignment of CDR3 sequences to IMGT reference sequences was used to assign V, D and J gene segments. Each retained sequence needed at least a six-nucleotide match to both a V gene segment and a J gene segment. A rearrangement was called productive if the CDR3 had no stop codons and remained in frame with V and J, and every other rearrangement was called non-productive. CDR3 was defined according to IMGT convention as the region running from the second conserved V-encoded cysteine to the conserved J-encoded phenylalanine. The earlier analysis of about 530 of the donors excluded any sequence lacking an unambiguous match to a single V gene segment. In an earlier analysis of more than 500 of the donors, a V segment was called functional when productive rearrangements were above 56.7%, and segregating when the standard deviation between donors exceeded 5%. A statistical classification framework was built for diagnosing cytomegalovirus status from the catalog of TCR beta chain sequences. In a later analysis, TCR nucleotide sequences were compared against IMGT/GENE-DB human TR gene sequences so that V and J genes could be assigned. The TCRdist pipeline was used in a later analysis to assign CDR3 sequences and most-parsimonious VDJ recombination scenarios. A later analysis defined each TCR beta chain by its CDR3 amino acid sequence plus V-gene family, and excluded reads lacking a unique V-gene family. As a way to deal with suspected cross-contamination and a sequencing artifact, a later analysis dropped nearly 600 nucleotide sequences that were highly shared and had low generation probability. In a later analysis, a clonal expansion index for each public chain was calculated from normalized within-repertoire ranks of inferred template counts. A later analysis computed generation probabilities with a VDJ recombination model fitted to out-of-frame rearrangements, and checked the results against IGoR. Hypergeometric tests were used in a later analysis to score TCR-TCR, TCR-HLA and TCR-CMV co-occurrence, with a repertoire-size bias correction applied to the TCR pairs. False discovery rates were estimated in a later analysis by permuting HLA or CMV assignments 20 times. In a later analysis, co-occurring TCRs were grouped using DBSCAN, and TCRdist sequence similarity was added for clustering within HLA-allele-positive subsets. Co-occurrence clustering excluded repertoires with fewer than 30,000 or more than 120,000 public chains, plus five with anomalous nucleotide sharing. Not all clones reach the TCRdb copy of this immuneACCESS table, which keeps in-frame sequences only. Checked studies attribute under half of the gap to unresolved V genes and leave the rest unexplained. That table gives V, J and clone size, and the DNA gave D and trimming. The table for this sample lists 100,000 to 150,000 clones; 60% to 80% of them were counted only once. Together, the top ten hold 3.5% to 4.5% of the sample.

This receptor was identified in a man younger than 45 in good health and CMV-seronegative. The rearranged chain carries TRBV11-2 and TRBJ2-1; the D gene lacks a confident call. Sequenced: PBMCs. CDR3 loop: CASSLMVGEQFF. The DNA reads TGTGCCAGCAGCTTGATGGTCGGTGAGCAGTTCTTC.